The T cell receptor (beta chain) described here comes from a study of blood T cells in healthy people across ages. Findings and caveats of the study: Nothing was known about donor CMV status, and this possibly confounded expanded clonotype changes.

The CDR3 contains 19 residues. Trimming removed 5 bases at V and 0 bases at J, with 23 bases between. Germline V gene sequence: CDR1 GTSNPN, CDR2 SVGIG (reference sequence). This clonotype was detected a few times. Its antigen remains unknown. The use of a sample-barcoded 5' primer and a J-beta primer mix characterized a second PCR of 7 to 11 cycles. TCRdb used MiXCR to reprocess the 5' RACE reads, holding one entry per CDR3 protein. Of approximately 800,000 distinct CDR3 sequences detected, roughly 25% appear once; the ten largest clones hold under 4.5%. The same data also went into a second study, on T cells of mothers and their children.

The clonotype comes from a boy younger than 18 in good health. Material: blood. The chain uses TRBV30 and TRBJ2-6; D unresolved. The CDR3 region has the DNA TGTGCCTGGGTGCTTGCTCTTCGTCCTTTAACCTCTGGGGCCAACGTCCTGACTTTC. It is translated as CAWVLALRPLTSGANVLTF.